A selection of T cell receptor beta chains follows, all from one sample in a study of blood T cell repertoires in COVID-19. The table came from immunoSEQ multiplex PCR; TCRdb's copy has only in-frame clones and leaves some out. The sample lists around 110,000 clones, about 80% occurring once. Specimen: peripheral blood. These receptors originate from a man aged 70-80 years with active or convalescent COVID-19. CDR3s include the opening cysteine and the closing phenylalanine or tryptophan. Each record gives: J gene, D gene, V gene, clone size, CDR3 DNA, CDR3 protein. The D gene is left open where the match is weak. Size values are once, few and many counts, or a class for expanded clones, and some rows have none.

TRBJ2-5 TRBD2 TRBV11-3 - TGTGCCAGCAGCTTAGCGCTAGCGGGGGGGCTCGAGACCCAGTACTTC CASSLALAGGLETQYF
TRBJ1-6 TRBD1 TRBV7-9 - TGTGCCAGCAGCCTCGGGGGGTCAGGGGGCAGAAATTCACCCCTCCACTTT CASSLGGSGGRNSPLHF
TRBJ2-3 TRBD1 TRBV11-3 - TGTGCCAGCAGCTTAGATCATGCCCGGACAGGGGGGCGGGATACGCAGTATTTT CASSLDHARTGGRDTQYF
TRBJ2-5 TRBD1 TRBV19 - TGTGCCAGCAACAGGGGGCGTTCAGAGACCCAGTACTTC CASNRGRSETQYF
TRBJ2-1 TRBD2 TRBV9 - TGTGCCAGCAGCGCAGGACTAGCGGGCTCCTACAATGAGCAGTTCTTC CASSAGLAGSYNEQFF
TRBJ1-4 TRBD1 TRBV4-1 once TGCGCCAGCAGCCAAGAACCGGGACAGAATAATGAAAAACTGTTTTTT CASSQEPGQNNEKLFF
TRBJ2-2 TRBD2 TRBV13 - TGTGCCAGCAGCTTAGAAGCGGGGGAGAACACCGGGGAGCTGTTTTTT CASSLEAGENTGELFF
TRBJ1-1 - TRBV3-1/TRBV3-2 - TGTGCCAGCAGCTATCGCCTAACAGGGTTGAACACTGAAGCTTTCTTT CASSYRLTGLNTEAFF
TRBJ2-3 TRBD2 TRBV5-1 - TGCGCCAGCAGCCAATCTAGCGGGGCCCAATATACGCAGTATTTT CASSQSSGAQYTQYF
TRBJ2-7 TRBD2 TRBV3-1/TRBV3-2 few TGTGCCAGCAGCCATTCTAGCGGTTCCTACGAGCAGTACTTC CASSHSSGSYEQYF
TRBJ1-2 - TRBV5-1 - TGCGCCAGCAGCTTGGTGGGCAGGCGAATCTATGGCTACACCTTC CASSLVGRRIYGYTF
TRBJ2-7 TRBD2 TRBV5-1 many TGCGCCAGCAGCTTGGTTGGGAGGGCCGAGCAGTACTTC CASSLVGRAEQYF
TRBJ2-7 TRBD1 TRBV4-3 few TGCGCCAGCAGCCAACAAGCAGGGGGCGGGTACGAGCAGTACTTC CASSQQAGGGYEQYF
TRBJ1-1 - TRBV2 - TGTGCCAGCAGGAGGGAGGGATCTGAAGCTTTCTTT CASRREGSEAFF
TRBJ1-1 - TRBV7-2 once TGTGCCAGCAGTTCCATTTTGGGAGCGGGCACTGAAGCTTTCTTT CASSSILGAGTEAFF
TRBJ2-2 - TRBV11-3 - TGTGCCAGCAGTTATCAGGGAATCACCGGGGAGCTGTTTTTT CASSYQGITGELFF
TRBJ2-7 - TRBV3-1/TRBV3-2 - TGTGCCAGCAGCCCCTTACCCCAGGGCCTGAGGTACTTC CASSPLPQGLRYF
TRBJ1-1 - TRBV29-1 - TGCAGCGTGCTAATGACAGAATCTGAAGCTTTCTTT CSVLMTESEAFF
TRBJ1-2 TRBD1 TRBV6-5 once TGTGCCAGCACTGGACAGGGGACGGATTATGGCTACACCTTC CASTGQGTDYGYTF
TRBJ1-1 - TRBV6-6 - TGTGCCAGCATCGAACCCTGGGGCGGGGTCACTGAAGCTTTCTTT CASIEPWGGVTEAFF
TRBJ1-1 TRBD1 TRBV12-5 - TGTGCTAGTGTTAACTTAGGGGGCCTCCTAAACACTGAAGCTTTCTTT CASVNLGGLLNTEAFF
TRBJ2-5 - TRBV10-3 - TGTGCCAGCCAACGTGAGCCGAAAGAGACCCAGTACTTC CASQREPKETQYF
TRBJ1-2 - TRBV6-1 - TGTGCCAGCAGTGAAGCGTTCACAGAAGCTAACTATGGCTACACCTTC CASSEAFTEANYGYTF